These 12 T cell receptor beta chains were sequenced from one sample in a study of cytomegalovirus exposure and HLA in healthy donors. Produced via immunoSEQ multiplex PCR; TCRdb's table is partial and in-frame only. The data show about 110,000 clones, 88% seen once. Input material: PBMCs. The receptors derive from a woman aged 18-29 years in good health and CMV-seronegative.

In DNA, the CDR3 is TGTGCCAGCAGCCCAGGTTTTACTCGACTAGCGGAACAAGAGACCCAGTACTTC. Protein sequence: CASSPGFTRLAEQETQYF. J is TRBJ2-5 and V is TRBV11-2, with 9 bases aligning to TRBD2. J lost 2 bases, V lost 5 bases, and 15 bases had no gene match. From germline, CDR1 is SGHAT and CDR2 FQNNGV. The length of the CDR3 is 18 residues.

The chain carries TRBV9 and TRBJ1-5, with unresolved D. Germline values: CDR1 SGDLS, CDR2 YYNGEE. Trimming removed 7 bases from V and 0 bases from J, with 8 bases in between. The CDR3 totals 13 residues. The CDR3 here is CASGSYSNQPQHF. Written as DNA, the CDR3 is TGTGCCAGCGGGAGCTATAGCAATCAGCCCCAGCATTTT.

V and J are TRBV19 and TRBJ1-5; D perhaps matches TRBD1 (5 bases). The CDR3 has 14 amino acids. Per the germline V gene, CDR1 is LNHDA and CDR2 is SQIVND (reference sequence). Trimming removed 5 bases at V and 9 bases at J, with 17 bases between. CDR3 protein: CASSSRQRRRPQHF. DNA of the CDR3: TGTGCCAGTAGTTCCAGACAGAGGAGACGGCCCCAGCATTTT.

V and J are TRBV7-9 and TRBJ1-3; 9 bases are shared with TRBD1. Germline V gene lookup returns CDR1 SEHNR and CDR2 FQNEAQ (reference sequence). CDR3 length: 17 amino acids. The V gene end was trimmed by 5 bases and the J gene end by 3 bases; junction bases not matched to a gene: 11. The CDR3 here is CASSVPGQGYFGNTIYF. CDR3 sequence (DNA): TGTGCCAGCAGCGTACCGGGACAGGGCTACTTTGGAAACACCATATATTTT.

This clone has a single count. The chain joins TRBV7-3 to TRBJ2-2; 8 nucleotides line up with TRBD2. From germline, CDR1 is SGHTA and CDR2 FQGTGA. The CDR3 extends over 16 amino acids. V shed 5 bases and J 3 bases; nucleotides not matched to a gene: 8. The CDR3 sequence: CASSPLRAGDTGELFF. The CDR3 nucleotides are TGTGCCAGCAGCCCCCTTAGAGCGGGGGACACCGGGGAGCTGTTTTTT.

V is TRBV18 and J is TRBJ1-2; D is ambiguous. Germline CDR1 KGHSH, CDR2 LQKENI. The germline V and J ends were trimmed by 2 bases and 5 bases, with 6 bases remaining between them. CDR3 size: 12 residues. CDR3 nucleotide sequence: TGTGCCAGCTCACCATACAAGTATGGCTACACCTTC. It is translated as CASSPYKYGYTF. The whole variable domain, remainder taken from reference TRBV18 and TRBJ1-2, is NAGVMQNPRHLVRRRGQEARLRCSPMKGHSHVYWYRQLPEEGLKFMVYLQKENIIDESGMPKERFSAEFPKEGPSILRIQQVVRGDSAAYFCASSPYKYGYTFGSGTRLTVV.

This clone showed up just once. The rearrangement joins TRBV7-3 to TRBJ2-2, with D uncertain. The germline V gene has CDR1 SGHTA and CDR2 FQGTGA. There are 16 residues in the CDR3. Trimming pared 2 bases from V and 8 bases from J, leaving 18 bases between. The CDR3 region has the DNA TGTGCCAGCAGCTTATCGTCTAATCTCGCCGGGGGGGAGCTGTTTTTT. Translating it yields CASSLSSNLAGGELFF. The whole variable domain, filled in from reference TRBV7-3 and TRBJ2-2, reads GAGVSQTPSNKVTEKGKYVELRCDPISGHTALYWYRQSLGQGPEFLIYFQGTGAADDSGLPNDRFFAVRPEGSVSTLKIQRTERGDSAVYLCASSLSSNLAGGELFFGEGSRLTVL.

The rearrangement links TRBV19 to TRBJ2-1; D is perhaps TRBD1 (5 bases). V lost 4 bases, J lost 6 bases, and 10 bases lay in between. This CDR3 comprises 13 residues. Germline-derived CDR1 and CDR2 are LNHDA and SQIVND (reference sequence). CDR3 nucleotide sequence: TGTGCCAGTAGTAATCGACAGAGCAATGAGCAGTTCTTC. This encodes CASSNRQSNEQFF.

This sequence joins TRBV19 and TRBJ2-1; 12 positions agree with TRBD2. The J segment lost 0 bases and the V segment lost 4 bases, leaving 7 bases of the junction unmatched. Germline-derived CDR1 and CDR2 are LNHDA and SQIVND (reference sequence). The CDR3 totals 18 residues. The chain's CDR3 is CASSTSGRAQGSYNEQFF. CDR3 bases: TGTGCCAGTAGTACTAGCGGGAGGGCCCAGGGCTCCTACAATGAGCAGTTCTTC. Supplemented by reference TRBV19 and TRBJ2-1, the full variable domain reads DGGITQSPKYLFRKEGQNVTLSCEQNLNHDAMYWYRQDPGQGLRLIYYSQIVNDFQKGDIAEGYSVSREKKESFPLTVTSAQKNPTAFYLCASSTSGRAQGSYNEQFFGPGTRLTVL.

The J gene is TRBJ2-1, the V gene TRBV5-1; 11 bases agree with TRBD2. This CDR3 comprises 16 residues. The germline V gene has CDR1 SGHRS and CDR2 YFSETQ. Losses at the gene ends were 1 base for V and 7 bases for J; bases not matched to a gene: 7. The CDR3 sequence: CASSLLAGGLRNEQFF. The CDR3 bases are TGCGCCAGCAGCTTGTTAGCGGGAGGGTTGCGTAATGAGCAGTTCTTC.

The genes are TRBV29-1 and TRBJ2-3; TRBD2 matches at 12 bases. The V and J ends lost 4 bases and 11 bases, in that order; junction bases with no gene match: 4. Germline V gives CDR1 SQVTM, CDR2 ANQGSEA. This CDR3 contains 12 residues. The CDR3 region has the DNA TGCAGCGTTGGAGGACTAGCGGGGATGCAGTATTTT. Residues: CSVGGLAGMQYF.

This clone was found once. The chain links TRBV2 to TRBJ2-1; D is uncertain. V lost 4 bases to trimming and J lost 8 bases, with 15 bases between them. Germline CDR1 and CDR2: SNHLY and FYNNEI. The CDR3 covers 14 residues. The CDR3 DNA reads TGTGCCAGCAGTGTCGAAGCAGGCGACGATGAGCAGTTCTTC. The encoded protein is CASSVEAGDDEQFF.